The 21 T cell receptor beta chains listed next were all sequenced from one sample in a study of molecular identifiers for immune sequencing clone quantification. MiXCR, applied by TCRdb to the PCR reads, yields one record per CDR3 protein. The sample yields more than 450,000 distinct CDR3 sequences, around 23% seen once. Sequencing input: naive CD8+ T cells from blood, with Jurkat cell RNA spiked in. Subset in this sample: FACS-sorted CD8+CD4-CCR7+CD45RA+ naive T cells. Every receptor here comes from a human donor in good health. Some libraries in this study had Jurkat cell RNA spiked in.

The chain uses TRBV27 and TRBJ2-7; D is tentatively TRBD1 or TRBD2 (5 bases each). V was shortened by 6 bases and J by 3 bases, with 15 bases between the two germline ends. This CDR3 has 14 amino acids. CDR1 and CDR2 (germline): MNHEY, SMNVEV (reference sequence). CDR3 sequence (DNA): TGTGCCAGCAGCATGGGACCGAACTTCTACGAGCAGTACTTC. It encodes CASSMGPNFYEQYF.

The rearrangement links TRBV7-9 to TRBJ2-3; 10 nucleotides match TRBD2. Germline V CDR1 and CDR2: SEHNR, FQNEAQ (reference sequence). J lost 3 bases, V lost 5 bases, and 8 bases had no gene match. This CDR3 is built from 16 residues. The CDR3 sequence is CASSPIAGGKTDTQYF. The CDR3 bases are TGTGCCAGCAGCCCGATAGCGGGGGGCAAGACAGATACGCAGTATTTT.

This clonotype has only a few counts. V is TRBV4-1 and J is TRBJ1-5; D remains unclear. The CDR3 has 15 residues. Trimming left V 0 bases short and J 3 bases short, with 9 bases between. Per germline, CDR1 MGHRA and CDR2 YSYEKL. The DNA of the CDR3 is TGCGCCAGCAGCCAAGACCCCGGGATCAATCAGCCCCAGCATTTT. Its translation is CASSQDPGINQPQHF.

Only a few counts were recorded for this clonotype. V gene TRBV6-2 or TRBV6-3 combines with J gene TRBJ2-3; D perhaps matches TRBD2 (6 bases). Trimming took 2 bases from V and 0 from J, leaving 24 bases between them. This CDR3 region has 20 residues. CDR1 is MNHEY, CDR2 SVGEGT, per germline. CDR3 nucleotide sequence: TGTGCCAGCAGTTACGTACCGGTGGGTAGCGGACTTCCTAGCACAGATACGCAGTATTTT. It is translated as CASSYVPVGSGLPSTDTQYF.

This clonotype has more than one count but fewer than ten. The rearrangement links TRBV7-9 to TRBJ2-7, with D unclear. CDR1 SEHNR and CDR2 FQNEAQ come from the germline V gene (reference sequence). The CDR3 loop spans 15 amino acids. The V end lost 5 bases, the J end lost 0 bases, and 14 bases lay between the germline ends. DNA for the CDR3: TGTGCCAGCAGCGGAGAGACTGAGAGCTCCTACGAGCAGTACTTC. Translation: CASSGETESSYEQYF.

This clonotype was counted at least ten times. The rearrangement joins TRBV6-5 to TRBJ2-7; TRBD1 agrees at 8 bases. This CDR3 is built from 14 residues. The junction had 1 base not matched to a gene; V was cut back by 2 bases and J by 1 base. CDR1 and CDR2 (germline): MNHEY, SVGAGI. CDR3 amino acids: CASSYQGASYEQYF. The CDR3 DNA is TGTGCCAGCAGTTACCAGGGGGCTTCCTACGAGCAGTACTTC.

J is TRBJ2-3 and V is TRBV5-1; possibly TRBD1 for D (6 bases). V was pared by 0 bases and J by 6 bases, with 14 bases between. CDR3 size: 15 residues. The germline CDR1 and CDR2 sequences are SGHRS and YFSETQ. CDR3 amino acids: CASSLEDSYRDTQYF. The CDR3 nucleotides are TGCGCCAGCAGCTTGGAGGACAGCTATAGGGATACGCAGTATTTT.

This clonotype was counted ten times or more. The V gene is TRBV7-9, the J gene TRBJ1-5, with TRBD1 matching over 9 bases. Per germline, CDR1 SEHNR and CDR2 FQNEAQ (reference sequence). The V and J ends lost 3 bases and 7 bases, in that order; junction bases with no gene match: 4. The CDR3 length is 14 residues. The CDR3 DNA follows: TGTGCCAGCAGCTTGGACAGGGGTGGGCAGCCCCAGCATTTT. It translates to CASSLDRGGQPQHF.

In its sample, this clonotype was seen a few times. This chain links TRBV3-1 with TRBJ2-3, with 13 positions matching TRBD2. Germline trimming cut 5 bases from V and 4 bases from J; bases unmatched to any gene: 6. The CDR3 has 16 residues. Germline lookup yields CDR1 LGHDT and CDR2 YNNKEL (reference sequence). CDR3 sequence reads: CASSERLAGGPDTQYF. The DNA for the CDR3 is TGTGCCAGCAGCGAAAGACTAGCGGGAGGACCAGATACGCAGTATTTT.

This clonotype was recorded a few times. The DNA of the CDR3 is TGCAGTGCTAGAGATCGCCTAGCGGGGGCTAGGACAGATACGCAGTATTTT. Protein: CSARDRLAGARTDTQYF. The chain has TRBV20-1 and TRBJ2-3, with 10 bases lining up with TRBD2. There are 17 residues in the CDR3. After removal of 0 bases from V and 3 bases from J, the junction contained 9 bases not matched to a gene. Germline lookup yields CDR1 DFQATT and CDR2 SNEGSKA (reference sequence).

This clonotype appeared many times. This chain connects TRBV4-1 to TRBJ2-1; D might be TRBD2 (7 bases). V was clipped by 3 bases and J by 4 bases, with 16 bases between them. This CDR3 has 16 residues. CDR1 is MGHRA, CDR2 YSYEKL, per germline. In DNA, the CDR3 is TGCGCCAGCAGCCATTCGAGGGGGGGCAGTTACAATGAGCAGTTCTTC. Protein product: CASSHSRGGSYNEQFF.

There are many counts of this clonotype. J is TRBJ2-7 and V is TRBV9; maybe TRBD1 (6 bases). Trimming took off 3 bases at V and 9 bases at J, with 22 bases between the two ends. From germline, CDR1 is SGDLS and CDR2 YYNGEE. The CDR3 extends over 15 amino acids. The CDR3: CASSARTDTALGQYF. The CDR3 DNA follows: TGTGCCAGCAGCGCCCGGACAGACACCGCCTTGGGGCAGTACTTC.

This clonotype was detected many times. The CDR3 region has the DNA TGCGCCAGCAGCTCCGGGACAGGGCGGTCGTACGAGCAGTACTTC. Translation: CASSSGTGRSYEQYF. The gene calls are TRBV5-1 and TRBJ2-7; 9 nucleotides line up with TRBD1. This CDR3 is 15 amino acids long. The V and J ends lost 3 bases and 4 bases, in that order; junction bases with no gene match: 8. Germline V CDR1 and CDR2: SGHRS, YFSETQ.

This clonotype was recorded only once. This may arise from a read error, as a much more abundant clone is one base away. V is TRBV7-9 and J is TRBJ1-1; D is unresolved. The CDR3 totals 12 residues. Germline assignment: CDR1 SEHNR and CDR2 FQNEAQ (reference sequence). Here the CDR3 reads CDGVGLSTEAFF. The DNA for the CDR3 is TGTGACGGGGTGGGCCTGTCGACTGAAGCTTTCTTT.

This clonotype was detected a few times. The chain employs TRBV7-3 and TRBJ2-7; 12 nucleotides align to TRBD2. Germline V gene lookup returns CDR1 SGHTA and CDR2 FQGTGA. The trim removed 4 bases at V and 2 bases at J, leaving 3 bases unmatched. The CDR3 is 15 amino acids. Here the CDR3 reads CASSYLAGGTYEQYF. The CDR3 bases are TGTGCCAGCAGCTATCTAGCGGGAGGGACCTACGAGCAGTACTTC.

Details on this clonotype: This may be a read error, as it is one base from a much larger clone. V and J are TRBV20-1 and TRBJ1-2; the match to TRBD1 covers 7 bases. J lost 1 base, V lost 2 bases, and 19 bases had no gene match. CDR1 is DFQATT and CDR2 is SNEGSKA in the germline V gene (reference sequence). There are 19 residues in the CDR3. CDR3 sequence (DNA): TGCAGTGCTAGAAGTCTATCGTGGGGAACAGGGGCCCTTAACTATGGCTACACCTTC. It yields the protein CSARSLSWGTGALNYGYTF.

A few counts support this clonotype. The chain employs TRBV9 and TRBJ1-4; the match to TRBD1 covers 10 bases. Losses at the gene ends were 4 bases for V and 8 bases for J; bases not matched to a gene: 8. CDR3 length: 15 residues. Germline V gene data show CDR1 as SGDLS and CDR2 as YYNGEE. The DNA of the CDR3 is TGTGCCAGCAGCACGACAGGGGGCGGTGGGGAAAAACTGTTTTTT. Translating it yields CASSTTGGGGEKLFF. The whole variable domain, filled in from reference TRBV9 and TRBJ1-4, reads DSGVTQTPKHLITATGQRVTLRCSPRSGDLSVYWYQQSLDQGLQFLIQYYNGEERAKGNILERFSAQQFPDLHSELNLSSLELGDSALYFCASSTTGGGGEKLFFGSGTQLSVL.

This clonotype occurred many times. The V and J genes are TRBV7-2 and TRBJ2-3; 7 positions match TRBD2. The CDR3 runs to 14 residues. Losses at the gene ends were 1 base for V and 9 bases for J; bases not matched to a gene: 7. Germline V gene sequence: CDR1 SGHTA, CDR2 FQGNSA. The CDR3 loop reads CASSLGWDYETQYF. In DNA form, the CDR3 reads TGTGCCAGCAGCTTAGGTTGGGACTATGAGACGCAGTATTTT.

This clonotype was seen repeatedly, ten times or more. The chain carries TRBV28 and TRBJ2-3, with 7 bases lining up with TRBD1. CDR1 is MDHEN and CDR2 is SYDVKM in the germline V gene. This CDR3 contains 14 residues. V lost 6 bases, J lost 2 bases, and 5 bases stayed unmatched. The CDR3 DNA follows: TGTGCCAGCAGCTTAAGGGGGCTCACAGATACGCAGTATTTT. Its protein is CASSLRGLTDTQYF.

In this sample, this clonotype turned up once. This may arise from a read error, as a much more abundant clone is one base away. The chain joins TRBV6-5 to TRBJ2-2; D possibly uses TRBD1 or TRBD2 (5 bases each). The CDR3 length is 14 residues. V was trimmed by 0 bases and J by 5 bases, leaving 7 bases between them. Germline values: CDR1 MNHEY, CDR2 SVGAGI. The DNA for the CDR3 is TGTGCCAGCAGTTACTCAGGGACGACCGGGGAGCTGTTTTTT. Translating gives CASSYSGTTGELFF.

This clonotype was observed once. The chain uses TRBV5-6 and TRBJ1-3; possible D gene TRBD1, 6 bases. This CDR3 contains 17 residues. The germline V and J ends were trimmed by 3 bases and 0 bases, with 16 bases remaining between them. Germline lookup yields CDR1 SGHDT and CDR2 YYEEEE. The CDR3 spells CASSYGVGASSGNTIYF. The CDR3 DNA reads as TGTGCCAGCAGCTACGGAGTGGGGGCGAGCTCTGGAAACACCATATATTTT.